This T cell receptor (beta chain) appears in the sequencing data of a study of CD4+ T cells in melanoma. Overall study results and limits: Diverse differentiation states were reported for melanoma neoantigen-specific CD4+ T cells. CD8+ T cell, macrophage and B cell function reportedly correlated with neoantigen-specific CD4+ T cells.

Using immunoSEQ multiplex PCR, the repertoire was profiled, and TCRdb retains in-frame clones only, with some absent. The sample includes about 120,000 clones, 92% of them seen just once. As to this clone: The antigen is undetermined.

The V gene's germline CDR1 is SGHRS and CDR2 YFSETQ. Trimming at V came to 4 bases and at J to 8 bases, leaving 11 bases not matched to a gene. There are 15 residues in the CDR3. This TCR derives from a human donor with melanoma. The chain combines TRBV5-1 with TRBJ1-2; 10 bases align to TRBD1. The specimen sequenced was peripheral blood. CDR3 sequence reads: CASSTLPGQGEGYTF. Written as DNA, the CDR3 is TGCGCCAGCAGCACACTTCCCGGACAGGGGGAGGGCTACACCTTC.